These T cell receptor beta chains were read from a single sample in a study of blood T cells in healthy people across ages. MiXCR, run by TCRdb on the 5' RACE reads, gives a single entry per CDR3 protein. The table lists about 780,000 distinct CDR3 sequences, roughly 60% of them singletons, with around a quarter in the top ten. The source material was blood. All receptors come from a young man in good health. Both conserved end residues are part of each CDR3. D genes are given only for firm matches. Only some rows state a clone size, as once, few, many or a class for expanded clones.

d_call j_call v_call clone_size cdr3_aa cdr3_nt
- TRBJ2-7 TRBV20-1 - CSALDGYEQYF TGCAGTGCTTTGGACGGTTACGAGCAGTACTTC
- TRBJ2-6 TRBV6-4 once CASSQEYSGANVLTF TGTGCCAGCAGTCAGGAGTACTCTGGGGCCAACGTCCTGACTTTC
- TRBJ2-7 TRBV3-1 once CASSQLSRWGDQYF TGTGCCAGCAGCCAATTGAGTCGGTGGGGGGACCAGTACTTC
- TRBJ1-2 TRBV30 - CAWSVGFRYGYAF TGTGCCTGGAGCGTGGGGTTCCGCTATGGCTACGCCTTC
- TRBJ2-3 TRBV5-1 few CASSLGGGPQYF TGCGCCAGCAGCTTGGGAGGGGGGCCGCAGTATTTT
- TRBJ2-7 TRBV9 - CASSVDVGSYEQYF TGTGCCAGCAGCGTGGACGTCGGCTCCTACGAGCAGTACTTC
- TRBJ2-1 TRBV24-1 - CATSDIPSGSSYNEQFF TGTGCCACCAGTGATATCCCCTCAGGGAGCTCCTACAATGAGCAGTTCTTC
- TRBJ1-2 TRBV10-3 - CAISKDSNYGYTF TGTGCCATCAGTAAGGACTCAAACTATGGCTACACCTTC
- TRBJ2-7 TRBV4-2 - CASSQVGSSYEQYF TGTGCCAGCAGCCAAGTTGGCAGCTCCTACGAGCAGTACTTC
- TRBJ2-7 TRBV20-1 - CSAPTRMNEQYF TGCAGTGCTCCGACTAGAATGAACGAGCAGTACTTC
- TRBJ2-7 TRBV2 - CASKEGLYEQYF TGTGCCAGCAAGGAGGGGCTCTACGAGCAGTACTTC
- TRBJ2-1 TRBV6-5 - CASSKVSYNEQFF TGTGCCAGCAGTAAGGTTTCCTACAATGAGCAGTTCTTC
- TRBJ2-1 TRBV6-2/TRBV6-3 - CASSLSSGGGPGGEQFF TGTGCCAGCAGTTTATCTAGTGGGGGGGGCCCCGGAGGTGAGCAGTTCTTC
TRBD2 TRBJ2-5 TRBV4-3 once CASSPHAGGGTYQETQYF TGCGCCAGCAGCCCCCATGCCGGCGGGGGGACTTACCAAGAGACCCAGTACTTC
TRBD2 TRBJ2-3 TRBV25-1 few CASSVLAGLGHTTQYF TGTGCCAGCAGTGTACTAGCGGGGTTGGGACACACCACGCAGTATTTT
- TRBJ2-1 TRBV12-3/TRBV12-4 few CASSFISEQFF TGTGCCAGCAGTTTCATCAGTGAGCAGTTCTTC
- TRBJ2-3 TRBV30 - CAWSVLPPDTQYF TGTGCCTGGAGTGTGTTGCCCCCGGATACGCAGTATTTT
TRBD2 TRBJ2-3 TRBV2 - CASSQKAGGSTDTQYF TGTGCCAGCAGTCAAAAAGCGGGGGGTTCCACAGATACGCAGTATTTT
TRBD1 TRBJ1-1 TRBV5-6 - CASSSSGGAWNTEAFF TGTGCCAGCAGTTCTTCAGGGGGCGCGTGGAACACTGAAGCTTTCTTT
TRBD1 TRBJ1-2 TRBV29-1 few CSVERQGAGYGYTF TGCAGCGTTGAAAGGCAGGGGGCGGGCTATGGCTACACCTTC
- TRBJ1-2 TRBV6-5 few CASSPSGSNYGYTF TGTGCCAGCAGCCCCAGTGGTTCTAACTATGGCTACACCTTC
- TRBJ2-3 TRBV11-1 - CASSLSWGTGTDTQYF TGTGCCAGCAGCCTTAGCTGGGGGACTGGGACAGATACGCAGTATTTT
- TRBJ1-6 TRBV28 - CASSLYQGSSPLHF TGTGCCAGCAGTTTGTATCAGGGAAGCTCACCCCTCCACTTT
TRBD2 TRBJ2-1 TRBV3-1 once CASSHASGGRYNEQFF TGTGCCAGCAGCCACGCTTCGGGGGGGCGTTACAATGAGCAGTTCTTC
- TRBJ2-4 TRBV15 - CATSRNRDGNIQYF TGTGCCACCAGCAGAAACAGGGATGGTAACATTCAGTACTTC
TRBD1 TRBJ2-5 TRBV5-1 - CASSVGQGGIQETQYF TGCGCCAGCAGCGTTGGACAGGGAGGAATCCAAGAGACCCAGTACTTC
TRBD1 TRBJ1-2 TRBV7-9 - CASSSTGANYGYTF TGTGCCAGCAGCTCGACAGGGGCCAACTATGGCTACACCTTC
TRBD2 TRBJ2-2 TRBV4-3 few CASSQGLAGGPGELFF TGCGCCAGCAGCCAAGGGCTAGCGGGGGGGCCCGGGGAGCTGTTTTTT